A single count supports the clone carrying this TCR beta chain. The record originates from a study of blood T cell repertoires in COVID-19. Study information: Sites across the United States, Italy and Spain contributed samples from acute and convalescent COVID-19. In each case, the material was cDNA or gDNA derived from T cells, B-cell-depleted T cells, or PBMCs.

Looked up from germline, CDR1 is SEHNR and CDR2 is FQNEAQ (reference sequence). This CDR3 comprises 13 residues. V dropped 5 bases and J dropped 4; count of bases not matched to a gene: 4. Original analysis: Reference gene primer amplification gave nucleated cell count estimates. Repertoires were generated with immunoSEQ multiplex PCR, while TCRdb's copy carries only in-frame clones and drops some. From that table come the V and J calls and clone size; the DNA was used to work out D and trimming. This repertoire shows around 100,000 clones, approximately 86% found once; its top ten account for 4.5%. The sample comprised peripheral blood. The clonotype was recovered from a man aged 35-49 years with acute or convalescent COVID-19. This sequence joins TRBV7-9 and TRBJ2-7, with 8 bases matching TRBD1. The CDR3 reads CASSNTGGYEQYF. DNA of the CDR3: TGTGCCAGCAGCAATACAGGGGGGTACGAGCAGTACTTC.